These 20 T cell receptor beta chains share one sample of origin, sequenced in a study of technical replicates of blood from several donors. Assay: immunoSEQ multiplex PCR; the TCRdb copy retains only in-frame clones and omits some. The table includes some 98,000 clones, almost 96% detected once. What was sequenced was T cells isolated from PBMCs. The receptors were sampled from a human donor in good health.

The count of this clone is one. The rearrangement joins TRBV12-5 to TRBJ1-3; D is unclear. V gave up 6 bases and J gave up 9 bases, with 12 bases separating them. The CDR3 is made up of 12 amino acids. Germline CDR1 reads LGHNT; CDR2 reads FRNRAP. The CDR3: CASGLPRGTIYF. The CDR3 DNA follows: TGTGCTAGTGGCCTCCCGAGAGGCACCATATATTTT.

This rearrangement joins TRBV6-5 to TRBJ2-1; a weak D match, TRBD1 (6 bases). The germline V gene has CDR1 MNHEY and CDR2 SVGAGI. This CDR3 has 11 amino acids. V was pared by 7 bases and J by 9 bases, with 10 bases between. The CDR3 sequence is CASTKGGEQFF. The DNA for the CDR3 is TGTGCCAGCACCAAAGGGGGTGAGCAGTTCTTC.

The chain carries TRBV6-5 and TRBJ2-7; 10 bases agree with TRBD1. CDR3 length: 15 amino acids. CDR1 and CDR2 from the germline V gene are MNHEY and SVGAGI. V trimming: 7 bases; J trimming: 3 bases; junction bases outside the gene matches: 9. The CDR3 nucleotides are TGTGCCAGCACCGGGTTTGGGGACAGGGGCTACGAGCAGTACTTC. This codes for CASTGFGDRGYEQYF.

This chain connects TRBV5-4 to TRBJ2-5; D possibly corresponds to TRBD2 (6 bases). The germline V gene has CDR1 SGHNT and CDR2 YYREEE (reference sequence). Trimming pared 1 base from V and 6 bases from J, leaving 10 bases between. The CDR3 sequence is 13 residues long. The CDR3 sequence: CASSLPGRQTQYF. The DNA for the CDR3 is TGTGCCAGCAGCTTGCCAGGGAGGCAGACCCAGTACTTC. Full variable domain (outside the CDR3, taken from reference TRBV5-4 and TRBJ2-5): ETGVTQSPTHLIKTRGQQVTLRCSSQSGHNTVSWYQQALGQGPQFIFQYYREEENGRGNFPPRFSGLQFPNYSSELNVNALELDDSALYLCASSLPGRQTQYFGPGTRLLVL.

The chain combines TRBV10-1 with TRBJ2-3, with TRBD2 matching 9 bases. This CDR3 contains 16 residues. Germline loops: CDR1 WNHNN, CDR2 SYGVQD (reference sequence). J gave up 11 bases and V 2 bases, and 14 bases lay outside the gene matches. The DNA of the CDR3 is TGCGCCAGCAGTGAGCGACTAGCGGTCGGCTCAATGGTGCAGTATTTT. It translates to CASSERLAVGSMVQYF.

J is TRBJ1-1 and V is TRBV30; the D gene is possibly TRBD1 (6 bases). The CDR3 contains 12 residues. Germline V gives CDR1 GTSNPN, CDR2 SVGIG (reference sequence). V lost 0 bases and J lost 7, with 9 bases in between. For the CDR3, the DNA is TGTGCCTGGAGTGTACAGGGCGGTGAAGCTTTCTTT. Translating gives CAWSVQGGEAFF. The full variable domain, its missing parts supplied by reference TRBV30 and TRBJ1-1, is SQTIHQWPATLVQPVGSPLSLECTVEGTSNPNLYWYRQAAGRGLQLLFYSVGIGQISSEVPQNLSASRPQDRQFILSSKKLLLSDSGFYLCAWSVQGGEAFFGQGTRLTVV.

The rearrangement joins TRBV2 to TRBJ2-7, with 9 positions matching TRBD1. The V and J ends lost 8 bases and 2 bases, in that order; junction bases with no gene match: 1. CDR3 length: 12 amino acids. Germline lookup yields CDR1 SNHLY and CDR2 FYNNEI. The CDR3, as DNA: TGTGCCAGCCGGGACAGGGCCTACGAGCAGTACTTC. This gives the protein CASRDRAYEQYF.

The rearrangement uses TRBV19 and TRBJ2-1; possible D gene TRBD1, 5 bases. This CDR3 contains 15 residues. The germline gives CDR1 LNHDA, CDR2 SQIVND (reference sequence). Trimming left V 3 bases short and J 10 bases short, with 19 bases between. The CDR3 nucleotides are TGTGCCAGTAGTATTGGAGACAGCCCCACCTACGAGCAGTTCTTC. Translating gives CASSIGDSPTYEQFF.

The gene calls are TRBV11-2 and TRBJ2-7; possibly TRBD1 for D (6 bases). Between the trimmed V and J ends, which lost 5 bases and 3 bases, there was a span of 14 bases. The CDR3 loop spans 14 amino acids. Germline V gene sequence: CDR1 SGHAT, CDR2 FQNNGV. The CDR3 region is CASSPKDRIYEQYF. The DNA for the CDR3 is TGTGCCAGCAGCCCTAAGGACAGAATCTACGAGCAGTACTTC.

This rearrangement joins TRBV7-2 to TRBJ2-5; maybe TRBD2 (6 bases). Trimming removed 3 bases from V and 4 bases from J, with 9 bases in between. CDR3 size: 13 residues. The V gene's germline CDR1 is SGHTA and CDR2 FQGNSA. Here the CDR3 DNA reads TGTGCCAGCAGCTTGTGGGGAGGAGAGACCCAGTACTTC. This sequence encodes CASSLWGGETQYF.

The rearrangement joins TRBV19 to TRBJ2-1, with TRBD2 identical over 7 bases. This CDR3 spans 15 amino acids. The germline V gene encodes CDR1 LNHDA and CDR2 SQIVND (reference sequence). V shed 1 base and J 3 bases; nucleotides not matched to a gene: 3. The CDR3 DNA reads as TGTGCCAGTAGTATAGCGGCGGGAGACTACAATGAGCAGTTCTTC. This translates into CASSIAAGDYNEQFF.

This clone has only one observation. The J gene is TRBJ2-1, the V gene TRBV5-1; TRBD1 matches 9 bases. J was trimmed by 7 bases and V by 6 bases; bases with no gene match: 11. Germline loops: CDR1 SGHRS, CDR2 YFSETQ. The CDR3 spans 15 residues. The CDR3 spells CASTPTGGLLNEQFF. The CDR3 region has the DNA TGCGCCAGCACCCCAACAGGGGGCTTATTAAATGAGCAGTTCTTC.

The gene calls are TRBV19 and TRBJ2-5; 8 bases match TRBD1. CDR1 and CDR2 (germline): LNHDA, SQIVND (reference sequence). This CDR3 contains 14 residues. V dropped 3 bases and J dropped 2; count of bases not matched to a gene: 2. The CDR3 DNA is TGTGCCAGTAGTATGGACAGGGTACAAGAGACCCAGTACTTC. Its protein product is CASSMDRVQETQYF.

This clone was counted a single time. This chain uses TRBV7-3 with TRBJ2-1; 11 nucleotides line up with TRBD2. CDR3 length equals 16 residues. Trimming removed 5 bases from V and 4 bases from J; junction bases left unmatched: 7. Germline V gene lookup returns CDR1 SGHTA and CDR2 FQGTGA. CDR3 residues: CASSTNSGGAYNEQFF. The CDR3 DNA is TGTGCCAGCAGCACCAATAGCGGGGGGGCTTACAATGAGCAGTTCTTC. The variable domain in full, completed from reference TRBV7-3 and TRBJ2-1, reads GAGVSQTPSNKVTEKGKYVELRCDPISGHTALYWYRQSLGQGPEFLIYFQGTGAADDSGLPNDRFFAVRPEGSVSTLKIQRTERGDSAVYLCASSTNSGGAYNEQFFGPGTRLTVL.

V and J are TRBV7-8 and TRBJ2-3; tentatively, D is TRBD2 (5 bases). Germline V gene data show CDR1 as SGHVS and CDR2 as FQNEAQ. V dropped 5 bases and J dropped 1 base, with 16 bases sitting between them. The CDR3 sequence is 16 residues long. CDR3 DNA: TGTGCCAGCAGCGTATGGGCCTCACTAGGCACAGATACGCAGTATTTT. It translates to CASSVWASLGTDTQYF.

The chain employs TRBV10-2 and TRBJ1-1; D may be TRBD1 (6 bases). Trimming pared 6 bases from V and 1 base from J, leaving 6 bases between. Germline CDR1 is WSHSY and CDR2 is SAAADI. This CDR3 spans 12 amino acids. CDR3 bases: TGCGCCAGCAGGGACAGGAACACTGAAGCTTTCTTT. As protein: CASRDRNTEAFF.

V is TRBV4-1 and J is TRBJ1-1; perhaps TRBD1 as D (6 bases). Germline CDR1 and CDR2: MGHRA and YSYEKL. The CDR3 sequence is 15 residues long. Trimming took off 8 bases at V and 1 base at J, with 17 bases between the two ends. CDR3 nucleotides: TGCGCCAGCGTAGGGGGGGGCGGAGCGAACACTGAAGCTTTCTTT. Its protein product is CASVGGGGANTEAFF.

Only one count was recorded for this clone. The chain carries TRBV7-9 and TRBJ2-5, with 12 bases aligning to TRBD2. CDR1 SEHNR and CDR2 FQNEAQ come from the germline V gene (reference sequence). The J segment lost 5 bases and the V segment lost 5 bases, leaving 6 bases of the junction unmatched. This CDR3 comprises 15 residues. This chain's CDR3 is CASSNLAGGGETQYF. The CDR3 DNA is TGTGCCAGCAGCAACCTAGCGGGAGGGGGGGAGACCCAGTACTTC.

This chain uses TRBV5-4 with TRBJ2-3; D possibly corresponds to TRBD2 (6 bases). V dropped 4 bases and J dropped 2 bases, with 17 bases sitting between them. The V gene's germline CDR1 is SGHNT and CDR2 YYREEE (reference sequence). The CDR3 runs to 16 residues. Written as DNA, the CDR3 is TGTGCCAGCAGCCCCGGCGAGCGGGCCTTCACAGATACGCAGTATTTT. Translating it yields CASSPGERAFTDTQYF.

The J gene is TRBJ2-5, the V gene TRBV5-4; 7 bases align to TRBD2. CDR1 is SGHNT and CDR2 is YYREEE in the germline V gene (reference sequence). CDR3 length: 15 amino acids. With 3 bases clipped from V and 1 base from J, the junction kept 6 bases outside the gene matches. In DNA, the CDR3 is TGTGCCAGCAGCTCAACGGGACTACTCCAAGAGACCCAGTACTTC. Its translation: CASSSTGLLQETQYF. The entire variable domain, with the rest obtained from reference TRBV5-4 and TRBJ2-5, is as follows: ETGVTQSPTHLIKTRGQQVTLRCSSQSGHNTVSWYQQALGQGPQFIFQYYREEENGRGNFPPRFSGLQFPNYSSELNVNALELDDSALYLCASSSTGLLQETQYFGPGTRLLVL.